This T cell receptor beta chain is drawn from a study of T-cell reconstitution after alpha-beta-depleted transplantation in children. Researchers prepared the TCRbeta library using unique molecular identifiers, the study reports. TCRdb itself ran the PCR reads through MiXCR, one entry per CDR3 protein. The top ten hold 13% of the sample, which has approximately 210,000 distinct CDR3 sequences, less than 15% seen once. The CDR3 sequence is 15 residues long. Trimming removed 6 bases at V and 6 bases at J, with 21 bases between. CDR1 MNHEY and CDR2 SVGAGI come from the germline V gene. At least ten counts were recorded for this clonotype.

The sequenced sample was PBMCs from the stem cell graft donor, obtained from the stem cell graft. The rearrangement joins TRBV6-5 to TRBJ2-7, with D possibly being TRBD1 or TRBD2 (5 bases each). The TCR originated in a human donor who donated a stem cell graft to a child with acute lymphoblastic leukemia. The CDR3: CASSRWWDPRSEQYF. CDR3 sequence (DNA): TGTGCCAGCAGCAGATGGTGGGACCCGAGGAGCGAGCAGTACTTC.